This T cell receptor (beta chain) was recorded in a study of CD8 T cells in ankylosing spondylitis. CDR1 is SGHTA, CDR2 FQGNSA, per germline. The CDR3 extends over 12 amino acids. The junction had 8 bases not matched to a gene; V was cut back by 5 bases and J by 11 bases. TCRdb itself ran the 5' RACE reads through MiXCR, one entry per CDR3 protein. Here the sample spans some 150,000 distinct CDR3 sequences, roughly 11% being singletons. This clonotype has a count of ten or more. The chain couples TRBV7-2 to TRBJ1-1, with 7 positions matching TRBD1. What was sequenced was blood, either unsorted or a sorted T cell fraction (not recorded which). The sequence was collected from a female donor with ankylosing spondylitis or in good health (not recorded which). The CDR3 DNA sequence: TGTGCCAGCAGCCAACCTGACAGGGATGCTTTCTTT. Translated, it gives CASSQPDRDAFF.